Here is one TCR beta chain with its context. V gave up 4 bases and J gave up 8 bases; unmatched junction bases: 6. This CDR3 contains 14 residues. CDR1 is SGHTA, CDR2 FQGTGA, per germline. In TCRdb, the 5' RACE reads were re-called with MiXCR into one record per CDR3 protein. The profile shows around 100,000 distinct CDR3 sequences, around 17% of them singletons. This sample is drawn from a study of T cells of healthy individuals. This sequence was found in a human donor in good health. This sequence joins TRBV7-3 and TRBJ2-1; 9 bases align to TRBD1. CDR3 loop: CASSSSGQGYEQFF. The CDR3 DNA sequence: TGTGCCAGCAGCTCGTCGGGACAGGGCTATGAGCAGTTCTTC.